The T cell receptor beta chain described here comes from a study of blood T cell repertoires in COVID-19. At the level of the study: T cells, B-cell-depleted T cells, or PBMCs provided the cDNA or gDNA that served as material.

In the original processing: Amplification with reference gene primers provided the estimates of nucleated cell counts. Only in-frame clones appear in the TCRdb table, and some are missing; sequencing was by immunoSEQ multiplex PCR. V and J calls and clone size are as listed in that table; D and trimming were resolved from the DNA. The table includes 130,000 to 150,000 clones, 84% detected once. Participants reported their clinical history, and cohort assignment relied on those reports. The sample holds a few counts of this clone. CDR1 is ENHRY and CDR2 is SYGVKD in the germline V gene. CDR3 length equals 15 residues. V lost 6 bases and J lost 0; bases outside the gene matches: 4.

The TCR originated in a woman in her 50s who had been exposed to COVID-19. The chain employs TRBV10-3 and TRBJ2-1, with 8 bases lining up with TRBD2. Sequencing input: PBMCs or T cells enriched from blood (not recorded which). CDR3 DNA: TGTGCCATCAGCGAAAGCGGGAGCTCCTACAATGAGCAGTTCTTC. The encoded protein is CAISESGSSYNEQFF.